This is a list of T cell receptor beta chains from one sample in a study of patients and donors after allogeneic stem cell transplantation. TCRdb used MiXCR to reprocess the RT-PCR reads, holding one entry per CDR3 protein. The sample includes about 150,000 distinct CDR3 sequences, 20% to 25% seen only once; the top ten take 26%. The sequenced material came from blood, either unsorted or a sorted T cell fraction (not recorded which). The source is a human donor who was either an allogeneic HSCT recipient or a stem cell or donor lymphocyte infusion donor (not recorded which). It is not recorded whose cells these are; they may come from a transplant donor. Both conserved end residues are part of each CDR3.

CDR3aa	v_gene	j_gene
CASRAGINQPQHF	TRBV6-1	TRBJ1-5
CSARRLAVSYEQYF	TRBV20-1	TRBJ2-7
CSARAMTGTDTQYF	TRBV20-1	TRBJ2-3
CASSQQGRDEKLFF	TRBV4-2	TRBJ1-4
CSARFLGDGYTF	TRBV20-1	TRBJ1-2
CASSPHVRRGNYGYTF	TRBV18	TRBJ1-2
CASSDLAGVTGELFF	TRBV9	TRBJ2-2
CASSWPKRGRAPSGNTIYF	TRBV7-9	TRBJ1-3
CASSQDYSGGTYEQYF	TRBV4-3	TRBJ2-7
CASSPGVYGYTF	TRBV12-3/TRBV12-4	TRBJ1-2
CSARGYWDQPQHF	TRBV20-1	TRBJ1-5
CASSYPSGSGLAEQYF	TRBV6-6	TRBJ2-7
CASTQGSQPQHF	TRBV19	TRBJ1-5
CASSWGGLDTEAFF	TRBV7-3	TRBJ1-1
CASSGKQGTGELFF	TRBV21-1	TRBJ2-2
CASRILAASTDTQYF	TRBV12-3/TRBV12-4	TRBJ2-3
CASSLVAPSNTEAFF	TRBV5-1	TRBJ1-1
CASSKRGTSRNEQFF	TRBV6-5	TRBJ2-1
CAVGLAARTDTQYF	TRBV10-3	TRBJ2-3
CASRGTGSLDTEAFF	TRBV7-2	TRBJ1-1
CASGLSTGWGEQYF	TRBV12-5	TRBJ2-7
CASSETGETQYF	TRBV4-1	TRBJ2-5
CASSPKGFYGYTF	TRBV6-2/TRBV6-3	TRBJ1-2
CASSLAVVGTDTQYF	TRBV5-1	TRBJ2-3
CASGLEGQIYNEQFF	TRBV28	TRBJ2-1
CASNPGGQSSYEQYF	TRBV18	TRBJ2-7
CASSLGQGAAYNSPLHF	TRBV5-1	TRBJ1-6
CASSVATGDGYTF	TRBV9	TRBJ1-2
CASSPLAWGDTGELFF	TRBV7-8	TRBJ2-2
CASSLLAGGLTGELFF	TRBV5-1	TRBJ2-2
CASSRDRDTYEQYF	TRBV18	TRBJ2-7
CASSQDLRERYNEQFF	TRBV4-3	TRBJ2-1
CASSHSGTALSYEQYF	TRBV7-9	TRBJ2-7
CASSEEGYTF	TRBV2	TRBJ1-2
CASSLDRGTSYGYTF	TRBV5-1	TRBJ1-2
CASSLTANTGELFF	TRBV7-3	TRBJ2-2
CASSLLPGPGNTEAFF	TRBV12-3/TRBV12-4	TRBJ1-1
CSASDTGTDTQYF	TRBV20-1	TRBJ2-3
CASIPWGERDGYTF	TRBV2	TRBJ1-2
CASTTRGRTKTNYGYTF	TRBV6-2/TRBV6-3	TRBJ1-2
CASSSAGVLHF	TRBV5-5	TRBJ1-6
CSVARNSNTEAFF	TRBV29-1	TRBJ1-1
CASSLKTGHTDTQYF	TRBV7-2	TRBJ2-3
CALGQGVNSPLHF	TRBV30	TRBJ1-6
CASSSIRQGYNSALHF	TRBV5-5	TRBJ1-6
CASSSPTGYNSPLHF	TRBV5-6	TRBJ1-6
CASSVAGGAGNTIYF	TRBV9	TRBJ1-3
CSAMGPLEKLFF	TRBV20-1	TRBJ1-4
CSARGDGGTNYGYTF	TRBV20-1	TRBJ1-2
CASRRSGGSYNEQFF	TRBV12-3/TRBV12-4	TRBJ2-1
CASSPGIIGNQPQHF	TRBV5-1	TRBJ1-5
CASSFPSQGRHTQYF	TRBV5-6	TRBJ2-3
CASSPSPPVYEQYF	TRBV4-1	TRBJ2-7